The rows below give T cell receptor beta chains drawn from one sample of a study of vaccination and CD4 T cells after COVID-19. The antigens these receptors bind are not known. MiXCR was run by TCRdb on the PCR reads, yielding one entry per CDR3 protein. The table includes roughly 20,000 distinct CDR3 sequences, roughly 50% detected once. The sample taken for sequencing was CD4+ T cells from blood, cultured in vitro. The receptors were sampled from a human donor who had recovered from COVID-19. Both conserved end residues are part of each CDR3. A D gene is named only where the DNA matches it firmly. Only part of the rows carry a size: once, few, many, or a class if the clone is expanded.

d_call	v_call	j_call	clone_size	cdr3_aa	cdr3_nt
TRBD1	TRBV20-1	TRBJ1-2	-	CSAPNPGTGKVKGYTF	TGCAGTGCCCCAAATCCGGGGACAGGGAAGGTTAAAGGCTACACCTTC
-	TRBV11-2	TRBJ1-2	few	CASSLIPGEGGYTF	TGTGCCAGCAGCTTAATCCCGGGAGAAGGGGGCTACACCTTC
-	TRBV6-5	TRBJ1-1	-	CASSYQGGTEAFF	TGTGCCAGCAGTTATCAGGGTGGAACTGAAGCTTTCTTT
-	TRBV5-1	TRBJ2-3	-	CASSLGADMQTDTQYF	TGCGCCAGCAGCTTGGGGGCGGATATGCAAACAGATACGCAGTATTTT
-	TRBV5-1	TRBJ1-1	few	CASSPEGHRNTEAFF	TGCGCCAGCAGCCCCGAGGGACATCGGAACACTGAAGCTTTCTTT
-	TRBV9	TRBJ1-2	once	CASSPRTDTYGYTF	TGTGCCAGCAGCCCCAGGACGGATACCTATGGCTACACCTTC
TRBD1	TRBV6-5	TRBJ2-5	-	CASSYSGQGEETQYF	TGTGCCAGCAGTTACAGCGGACAGGGAGAAGAGACCCAGTACTTC
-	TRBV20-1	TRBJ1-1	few	CSARNGGWNTEAFF	TGCAGTGCTAGAAATGGAGGGTGGAACACTGAAGCTTTCTTT
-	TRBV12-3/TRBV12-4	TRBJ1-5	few	CASSLTGNQPQHF	TGTGCCAGCAGTTTAACTGGCAATCAGCCCCAGCATTTT
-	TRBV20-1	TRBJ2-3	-	CSARGPGLPPADTQYF	TGCAGTGCTAGAGGTCCGGGCCTTCCTCCCGCAGATACGCAGTATTTT
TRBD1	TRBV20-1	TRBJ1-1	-	CSARTGTGSIEAFF	TGCAGTGCTAGGACCGGGACAGGGTCCATTGAAGCTTTCTTT
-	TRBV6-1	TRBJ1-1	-	CASSALNYAHTEAFF	TGTGCCAGCAGTGCCCTCAATTATGCACACACTGAAGCTTTCTTT
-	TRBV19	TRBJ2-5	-	CASSIGGAETQYF	TGTGCCAGTAGTATTGGAGGGGCGGAGACCCAGTACTTC
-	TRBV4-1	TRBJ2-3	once	CASGGVGFFEPDTQYF	TGCGCCAGCGGCGGCGTAGGCTTTTTCGAGCCAGATACGCAGTATTTT
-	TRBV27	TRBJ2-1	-	CASSFRLGKDEQFF	TGTGCCAGCAGTTTCCGACTCGGGAAGGATGAGCAGTTCTTC
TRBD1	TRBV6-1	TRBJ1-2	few	CASSKGQGSNYGYTF	TGTGCCAGCAGTAAAGGACAGGGCTCTAACTATGGCTACACCTTC
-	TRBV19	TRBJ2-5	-	CASRALPSQETQYF	TGTGCCAGTAGGGCGCTCCCGTCGCAAGAGACCCAGTACTTC
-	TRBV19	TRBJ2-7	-	CASRSGYDSYEQYF	TGTGCCAGTCGCAGCGGGTATGATTCCTACGAGCAGTACTTC
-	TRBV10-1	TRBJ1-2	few	CASSRDHNYGYTF	TGCGCCAGCAGCCGGGACCATAACTATGGCTACACCTTC
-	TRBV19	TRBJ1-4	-	CASTFGAGVNEKLFF	TGTGCCAGTACCTTTGGGGCAGGGGTTAATGAAAAACTGTTTTTT
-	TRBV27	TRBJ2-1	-	CASSSSPSGIYNEQFF	TGTGCCAGCAGTTCGAGTCCGTCAGGAATATACAATGAGCAGTTCTTC
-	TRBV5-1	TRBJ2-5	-	CASSFGQGLGETQYF	TGCGCCAGCAGCTTCGGCCAGGGCCTCGGGGAGACCCAGTACTTC
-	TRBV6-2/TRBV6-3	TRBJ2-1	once	CASNKGALPNNEQFF	TGTGCCAGCAACAAAGGGGCGCTACCGAACAATGAGCAGTTCTTC
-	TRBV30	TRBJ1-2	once	CAWSVHPGAGYTF	TGTGCCTGGAGTGTACATCCTGGAGCGGGCTACACCTTC
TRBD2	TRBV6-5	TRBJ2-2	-	CASSYSFWTSKTGELFF	TGTGCCAGCAGTTACTCGTTTTGGACTAGCAAAACCGGGGAGCTGTTTTTT
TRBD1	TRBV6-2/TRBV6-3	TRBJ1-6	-	CASRPGTDNSPLHF	TGTGCCAGCAGACCCGGGACAGATAATTCACCCCTCCACTTT
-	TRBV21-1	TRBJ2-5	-	CASSPRTGGPKETQYF	TGTGCCAGCAGCCCCCGAACGGGAGGACCTAAAGAGACCCAGTACTTC
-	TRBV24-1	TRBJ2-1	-	CATSDSLPSGGQFF	TGTGCCACCAGTGACTCACTACCCTCCGGGGGGCAGTTCTTC